This T cell receptor beta chain was captured by sequencing in a study of cytomegalovirus exposure and HLA in healthy donors. Findings of the study overall: In a later analysis, at a false discovery rate of 0.05, 16,951 TCR beta sequences matched HLA alleles. Reportedly, diagnosis of cytomegalovirus status by the classifier showed high specificity and sensitivity. For most TCR beta V segments, an earlier analysis put the productive rate at about 87% or about 30% of the time.

13 Jbeta primers and 60 Vbeta primers were used for the PCR. Measured with immunoSEQ multiplex PCR; TCRdb has only the in-frame clones, and not every one. Its listing shows some 160,000 clones. V dropped 0 bases and J dropped 5 bases, with 14 bases sitting between them. Germline lookup yields CDR1 GTSNPN and CDR2 SVGIG (reference sequence). This CDR3 contains 15 residues. On this clone: Its antigen remains unknown.

The material sequenced was PBMCs. The clonotype was recovered from a man aged 25-45 years in good health and CMV-seronegative. V and J are TRBV30 and TRBJ1-5, with D possibly being TRBD1 (5 bases). This CDR3 is CAWSVRGQGDQPQHF. The CDR3 region has the DNA TGTGCCTGGAGTGTAAGGGGCCAGGGCGATCAGCCCCAGCATTTT.